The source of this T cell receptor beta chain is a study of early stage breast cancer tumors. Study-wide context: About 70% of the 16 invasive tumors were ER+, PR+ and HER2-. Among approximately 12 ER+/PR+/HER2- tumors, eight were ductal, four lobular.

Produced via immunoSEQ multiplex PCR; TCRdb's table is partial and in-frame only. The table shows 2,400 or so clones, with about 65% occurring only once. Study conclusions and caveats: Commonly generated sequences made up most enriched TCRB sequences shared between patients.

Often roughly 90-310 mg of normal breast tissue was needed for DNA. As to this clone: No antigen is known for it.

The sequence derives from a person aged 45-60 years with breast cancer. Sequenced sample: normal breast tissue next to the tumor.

The CDR3 here is CASSRTSGGINTGELFF. The CDR3 region has the DNA TGCGCCAGCAGCCGGACTAGCGGAGGCATTAACACCGGGGAGCTGTTTTTT. The chain carries TRBV4-3 and TRBJ2-2, with 10 bases that match TRBD2. Germline V gives CDR1 LGHNA, CDR2 YSLEER. The V gene end was trimmed by 4 bases and the J gene end by 2 bases; junction bases not matched to a gene: 7. The length of the CDR3 is 17 residues.